Listed below are T cell receptor beta chains from one sample, sequenced in a study of blood T cells in healthy people across ages. TCRdb re-called the 5' RACE reads through MiXCR, storing one row per CDR3 protein. The sample has 650,000 to 1,000,000 distinct CDR3 sequences; approximately 35% are singletons. The sequenced sample was blood. Receptor source: a man between 18 and 35 years old in good health. The CDR3 runs from the conserved cysteine through the conserved F or W. Fields, in order: V gene, clone size, D gene, J gene, CDR3 protein, CDR3 DNA. D genes are given only for firm matches. Not all rows give a size; the values are once, few, many and, for expanded clones, a class.

V gene: TRBV6-1; clone size: few; D gene: TRBD2; J gene: TRBJ2-1; CDR3 protein: CASPLPGLAGGPFYNEQFF; CDR3 DNA: TGTGCCAGCCCTCTCCCCGGGCTAGCGGGGGGTCCCTTCTACAATGAGCAGTTCTTC
V gene: TRBV14; clone size: .; D gene: .; J gene: TRBJ1-5; CDR3 protein: CASSPNGQKYQPQHF; CDR3 DNA: TGTGCCAGCAGCCCAAACGGACAGAAATATCAGCCCCAGCATTTT
V gene: TRBV5-1; clone size: .; D gene: .; J gene: TRBJ2-5; CDR3 protein: CASSSGADFNEQYF; CDR3 DNA: TGCGCCAGCAGCTCCGGGGCCGATTTCAATGAGCAGTACTTC
V gene: TRBV7-2; clone size: .; D gene: TRBD2; J gene: TRBJ2-1; CDR3 protein: CASSWPGLAGTGELFF; CDR3 DNA: TGTGCCAGCAGCTGGCCGGGACTAGCGGGCACCGGGGAGCTGTTCTTC
V gene: TRBV13; clone size: .; D gene: .; J gene: TRBJ1-1; CDR3 protein: CASSRTSVPNTEAFF; CDR3 DNA: TGTGCCAGCAGCCGAACCTCCGTCCCGAACACTGAAGCTTTCTTT
V gene: TRBV20-1; clone size: .; D gene: .; J gene: TRBJ2-1; CDR3 protein: CSARVPGASSYNEQFF; CDR3 DNA: TGCAGTGCTAGAGTTCCAGGGGCAAGTTCCTACAATGAGCAGTTCTTC
V gene: TRBV7-2; clone size: few; D gene: .; J gene: TRBJ1-2; CDR3 protein: CASSLGATTYGYTF; CDR3 DNA: TGTGCCAGCAGCTTAGGAGCCACTACCTATGGCTACACCTTC
V gene: TRBV7-3; clone size: .; D gene: .; J gene: TRBJ2-5; CDR3 protein: CASSLNLDNEQYF; CDR3 DNA: TGTGCCAGCAGCTTAAATTTGGACAATGAGCAGTACTTC
V gene: TRBV7-2; clone size: .; D gene: .; J gene: TRBJ2-5; CDR3 protein: CASSLTSADQETQYF; CDR3 DNA: TGTGCCAGCAGCTTAACGAGTGCAGATCAAGAGACCCAGTACTTC
V gene: TRBV6-2/TRBV6-3; clone size: many; D gene: .; J gene: TRBJ2-5; CDR3 protein: CASSYGQLGETQYF; CDR3 DNA: TGTGCCAGCAGTTACGGACAGTTAGGAGAGACCCAGTACTTC
V gene: TRBV20-1; clone size: many; D gene: .; J gene: TRBJ1-2; CDR3 protein: CSARDLISANYGYTF; CDR3 DNA: TGCAGTGCTAGAGATCTGATTAGTGCTAACTATGGCTACACCTTC
V gene: TRBV14; clone size: .; D gene: TRBD2; J gene: TRBJ2-2; CDR3 protein: CASSQRGGANTGELFF; CDR3 DNA: TGTGCCAGCAGCCAACGGGGGGGGGCCAACACCGGGGAGCTGTTTTTT
V gene: TRBV4-2; clone size: .; D gene: TRBD1; J gene: TRBJ2-3; CDR3 protein: CASSQTGVSPDTQYF; CDR3 DNA: TGTGCCAGCAGCCAGACAGGGGTTTCCCCAGATACGCAGTATTTT
V gene: TRBV29-1; clone size: .; D gene: .; J gene: TRBJ2-6; CDR3 protein: CSGRTGANVLTF; CDR3 DNA: TGCAGCGGTCGTACGGGGGCCAACGTCCTGACTTTC
V gene: TRBV6-2/TRBV6-3; clone size: few; D gene: TRBD1; J gene: TRBJ2-1; CDR3 protein: CASSYHRGREYNEQFF; CDR3 DNA: TGTGCCAGCAGTTACCACAGGGGGCGAGAGTACAATGAGCAGTTCTTC
V gene: TRBV9; clone size: few; D gene: .; J gene: TRBJ2-2; CDR3 protein: CASSPLVQNTGELFF; CDR3 DNA: TGTGCCAGCAGCCCCCTTGTCCAGAACACCGGGGAGCTGTTTTTT
V gene: TRBV9; clone size: few; D gene: .; J gene: TRBJ2-6; CDR3 protein: CASSVGRFLRGANVLTF; CDR3 DNA: TGTGCCAGCAGCGTAGGACGGTTTTTGCGTGGGGCCAACGTCCTGACTTTC
V gene: TRBV12-3/TRBV12-4; clone size: many; D gene: .; J gene: TRBJ1-2; CDR3 protein: CASSFGGDYGYTF; CDR3 DNA: TGTGCCAGCAGTTTCGGGGGGGACTATGGCTACACCTTC
V gene: TRBV12-3/TRBV12-4; clone size: .; D gene: .; J gene: TRBJ1-3; CDR3 protein: CASRNPVGAGNTIYF; CDR3 DNA: TGTGCCAGCAGAAACCCCGTCGGGGCTGGAAACACCATATATTTT
V gene: TRBV10-3; clone size: .; D gene: .; J gene: TRBJ2-5; CDR3 protein: CAISNTSDSREETQYF; CDR3 DNA: TGTGCCATCAGTAATACATCCGACAGCCGAGAGGAGACCCAGTACTTC
V gene: TRBV14; clone size: .; D gene: TRBD1; J gene: TRBJ2-7; CDR3 protein: CASSHQWDRTPYEQYF; CDR3 DNA: TGTGCCAGCAGCCACCAATGGGACAGGACTCCTTACGAGCAGTACTTC
V gene: TRBV7-2; clone size: few; D gene: .; J gene: TRBJ2-1; CDR3 protein: CASRLTGLYNEQFF; CDR3 DNA: TGTGCCAGCAGACTCACGGGACTCTACAATGAGCAGTTCTTC
V gene: TRBV4-2; clone size: .; D gene: TRBD1; J gene: TRBJ1-5; CDR3 protein: CASGSRTGDSNQPQHF; CDR3 DNA: TGTGCCAGCGGATCCAGGACAGGGGATAGCAATCAGCCCCAGCATTTT
V gene: TRBV6-6; clone size: few; D gene: .; J gene: TRBJ1-1; CDR3 protein: CASSYPRTDYGTEAFF; CDR3 DNA: TGTGCCAGCAGTTACCCCAGGACAGATTACGGCACTGAAGCTTTCTTT
V gene: TRBV20-1; clone size: few; D gene: .; J gene: TRBJ2-7; CDR3 protein: CSAREQWRTREQYF; CDR3 DNA: TGCAGTGCTAGAGAACAGTGGAGAACCCGTGAGCAGTACTTC
V gene: TRBV21-1; clone size: .; D gene: .; J gene: TRBJ1-1; CDR3 protein: CASSKVLRGQNTEAFF; CDR3 DNA: TGTGCCAGCAGCAAAGTTTTAAGGGGTCAGAACACTGAAGCTTTCTTT
V gene: TRBV3-1; clone size: .; D gene: TRBD2; J gene: TRBJ2-3; CDR3 protein: CASRPGTSGQDTQYF; CDR3 DNA: TGTGCCAGCAGGCCCGGGACTAGCGGGCAGGATACGCAGTATTTT
V gene: TRBV6-5; clone size: .; D gene: .; J gene: TRBJ1-4; CDR3 protein: CASSPDLTETKLFF; CDR3 DNA: TGTGCCAGCAGTCCCGACCTTACTGAAACGAAACTGTTTTTT
V gene: TRBV6-2/TRBV6-3; clone size: .; D gene: .; J gene: TRBJ2-1; CDR3 protein: CASTKGLRGPSVSEQFF; CDR3 DNA: TGTGCCAGCACAAAGGGTTTGCGGGGGCCCTCTGTCAGTGAGCAGTTCTTC
V gene: TRBV7-9; clone size: .; D gene: .; J gene: TRBJ2-5; CDR3 protein: CASSFSGVGNGQYF; CDR3 DNA: TGTGCCAGCAGCTTTTCCGGGGTCGGGAATGGGCAGTACTTC
V gene: TRBV11-2; clone size: .; D gene: .; J gene: TRBJ2-7; CDR3 protein: CASSSRTNNEQYF; CDR3 DNA: TGTGCCAGCAGCTCCCGGACTAACAATGAGCAGTACTTC
V gene: TRBV4-3; clone size: .; D gene: TRBD1; J gene: TRBJ2-2; CDR3 protein: CASSQSPGQTNTGELFF; CDR3 DNA: TGCGCCAGCAGCCAATCTCCGGGACAGACAAACACCGGGGAGCTGTTTTTT
V gene: TRBV12-3/TRBV12-4; clone size: many; D gene: .; J gene: TRBJ2-6; CDR3 protein: CASFLTTGANVLTF; CDR3 DNA: TGTGCCAGCTTTCTGACTACTGGGGCCAACGTCCTGACTTTC
V gene: TRBV6-1; clone size: few; D gene: .; J gene: TRBJ2-3; CDR3 protein: CASSENLLAHTQYF; CDR3 DNA: TGTGCCAGCAGTGAAAACTTGCTAGCGCATACGCAGTATTTT
V gene: TRBV20-1; clone size: few; D gene: .; J gene: TRBJ1-2; CDR3 protein: CSARETGGGGYFYGYTF; CDR3 DNA: TGCAGTGCTAGAGAGACCGGCGGAGGGGGTTACTTCTATGGCTACACCTTC
V gene: TRBV2; clone size: .; D gene: .; J gene: TRBJ1-1; CDR3 protein: CASSVGGEAFF; CDR3 DNA: TGTGCCAGCAGTGTTGGCGGGGAAGCTTTCTTT
V gene: TRBV28; clone size: few; D gene: .; J gene: TRBJ2-4; CDR3 protein: CASSFSNRERKNIQYF; CDR3 DNA: TGTGCCAGCAGTTTCTCGAACCGGGAACGCAAAAACATTCAGTACTTC
V gene: TRBV15; clone size: few; D gene: TRBD1; J gene: TRBJ1-1; CDR3 protein: CATSPDRVNTEAFF; CDR3 DNA: TGTGCCACCAGCCCGGACAGGGTGAACACTGAAGCTTTCTTT
V gene: TRBV5-4; clone size: .; D gene: .; J gene: TRBJ2-5; CDR3 protein: CASSQSQGRETQYF; CDR3 DNA: TGTGCCAGCAGCCAATCCCAGGGGAGAGAGACCCAGTACTTC
V gene: TRBV20-1; clone size: .; D gene: .; J gene: TRBJ2-3; CDR3 protein: CSARGPPLGTDTQYF; CDR3 DNA: TGCAGTGCTAGGGGGCCCCCCTTGGGCACAGATACGCAGTATTTT
V gene: TRBV7-9; clone size: .; D gene: .; J gene: TRBJ1-4; CDR3 protein: CASSLGEGEAKLFF; CDR3 DNA: TGTGCCAGCAGCTTAGGTGAAGGGGAAGCGAAACTGTTTTTT
V gene: TRBV5-1; clone size: many; D gene: TRBD2; J gene: TRBJ2-1; CDR3 protein: CASRVSGGANEQFF; CDR3 DNA: TGCGCCAGCCGGGTTTCGGGAGGGGCCAATGAGCAGTTCTTC
V gene: TRBV5-1; clone size: .; D gene: .; J gene: TRBJ2-7; CDR3 protein: CASSPPRGSVYNEQYF; CDR3 DNA: TGCGCCAGCAGCCCCCCTAGGGGGTCGGTCTACAATGAGCAGTACTTC
V gene: TRBV7-6; clone size: .; D gene: .; J gene: TRBJ2-1; CDR3 protein: CASTQGWNEQFF; CDR3 DNA: TGTGCCAGCACCCAAGGGTGGAATGAGCAGTTCTTC
V gene: TRBV20-1; clone size: .; D gene: TRBD1; J gene: TRBJ2-7; CDR3 protein: CSAVGTEGFYEQYF; CDR3 DNA: TGCAGTGCGGTAGGGACAGAGGGTTTCTACGAGCAGTACTTC
V gene: TRBV12-3/TRBV12-4; clone size: many; D gene: TRBD1; J gene: TRBJ2-3; CDR3 protein: CASSLGTGGLRDTQYF; CDR3 DNA: TGTGCCAGCAGTCTCGGGACAGGGGGTCTCAGAGATACGCAGTATTTT
V gene: TRBV20-1; clone size: .; D gene: .; J gene: TRBJ2-3; CDR3 protein: CSASGPAADTQYF; CDR3 DNA: TGCAGTGCTAGCGGACCAGCGGCAGATACGCAGTATTTT
V gene: TRBV6-5; clone size: few; D gene: TRBD1; J gene: TRBJ1-5; CDR3 protein: CASSPQGRGLSQPQHF; CDR3 DNA: TGTGCCAGCAGTCCCCAAGGCAGGGGGCTTAGTCAGCCCCAGCATTTT
V gene: TRBV2; clone size: many; D gene: .; J gene: TRBJ1-2; CDR3 protein: CASSETANYGYTF; CDR3 DNA: TGTGCCAGCAGTGAGACAGCTAACTATGGCTACACCTTC
V gene: TRBV6-2/TRBV6-3; clone size: .; D gene: .; J gene: TRBJ2-6; CDR3 protein: CASSYVLGANVLTF; CDR3 DNA: TGTGCCAGCAGTTACGTCTTAGGGGCCAACGTCCTGACTTTC
V gene: TRBV4-3; clone size: once; D gene: .; J gene: TRBJ1-5; CDR3 protein: CASSQDLGDQGNQPQHF; CDR3 DNA: TGCGCCAGCAGCCAGGATCTGGGGGATCAGGGCAATCAGCCCCAGCATTTT